Below are 32 T cell receptor beta chains sequenced from a single sample in a study of OX40 agonist ivuxolimab in advanced cancers. TCRdb keeps only in-frame clones here, not all; method: immunoSEQ multiplex PCR. The table records 55,000 to 75,000 clones, approximately 85% of them present only once. This material consisted of CD4+ or CD8+ T cells sorted from blood, taken in a trial of the OX40 agonist ivuxolimab. Source of these receptors: an adult with an advanced solid tumor such as melanoma, head and neck, liver or kidney cancer.

This clone has only one observation. This rearrangement joins TRBV7-2 to TRBJ2-1; D is uncertain. Germline CDR1 reads SGHTA; CDR2 reads FQGNSA. Trimming shortened V by 2 bases and J by 2 bases, and 7 bases separated the two germline ends. The CDR3 runs 14 residues. The CDR3 loop reads CASSLQQPYNEQFF. DNA of the CDR3: TGTGCCAGCAGCTTACAACAACCCTACAATGAGCAGTTCTTC.

The genes are TRBV7-3 and TRBJ2-5; D gene ambiguous. Trimming removed 5 bases from V and 0 bases from J, with 10 bases in between. CDR1 is SGHTA and CDR2 is FQGTGA in the germline V gene. This CDR3 spans 14 amino acids. The CDR3 nucleotides read TGTGCCAGCAGCCCCGGGTCCTACCAAGAGACCCAGTACTTC. It encodes CASSPGSYQETQYF.

The V and J genes are TRBV5-4 and TRBJ2-5, with TRBD2 matching over 9 bases. With 1 base clipped from V and 2 bases from J, the junction kept 3 bases outside the gene matches. This CDR3 region has 15 residues. Germline V gene data show CDR1 as SGHNT and CDR2 as YYREEE (reference sequence). CDR3 coding DNA: TGTGCCAGCAGCTTGAGGCTAGCGGGACAAGAGACCCAGTACTTC. It yields the protein CASSLRLAGQETQYF. The entire variable domain, with the rest obtained from reference TRBV5-4 and TRBJ2-5, is as follows: ETGVTQSPTHLIKTRGQQVTLRCSSQSGHNTVSWYQQALGQGPQFIFQYYREEENGRGNFPPRFSGLQFPNYSSELNVNALELDDSALYLCASSLRLAGQETQYFGPGTRLLVL.

The rearrangement links TRBV6-6 to TRBJ1-1; 9 bases align to TRBD1. Trimming cost V 6 bases and J 6 bases; bases outside gene matches: 8. This CDR3 spans 14 amino acids. Germline CDR1 MNHNY, CDR2 SVGAGI (reference sequence). DNA of the CDR3: TGTGCCAGCAGGCCCCCGACAGGGGGGCCTGAAGCTTTCTTT. As protein: CASRPPTGGPEAFF.

The CDR3 sequence is CASSLAPQGGWNTGELFF. The CDR3 DNA reads as TGTGCCAGCAGCTTAGCCCCCCAGGGAGGGTGGAACACCGGGGAGCTGTTTTTT. The J gene is TRBJ2-2, the V gene TRBV7-2, with 7 bases identical to TRBD2. This CDR3 spans 18 amino acids. CDR1 and CDR2 from the germline V gene are SGHTA and FQGNSA. V lost 0 bases to trimming and J lost 1 base; unmatched junction nucleotides: 8.

This chain joins TRBV9 and TRBJ2-7; possible D gene TRBD1, 8 bases. Per the germline V gene, CDR1 is SGDLS and CDR2 is YYNGEE. This CDR3 region has 13 residues. V dropped 4 bases and J dropped 6 bases, with 14 bases sitting between them. The CDR3 spells CASSPDREGEQYF. The CDR3 coding sequence is TGTGCCAGCAGCCCGGACAGGGAGGGCGAGCAGTACTTC.

This clone was observed a few times. The J gene is TRBJ1-3, the V gene TRBV14; a possible D gene is TRBD1 (5 bases). CDR3 length: 15 residues. The germline V and J ends were trimmed by 4 bases and 2 bases, with 12 bases remaining between them. Germline values: CDR1 SGHDN, CDR2 FVKESK. This chain's CDR3 is CASSPLGTPGNTIYF. For the CDR3, the DNA is TGTGCCAGCAGCCCCCTCGGGACGCCTGGAAACACCATATATTTT.

On this clone itself: An end of the junction does not agree with germline; a read error may underlie this. This rearrangement joins TRBV19 to TRBJ1-5; no definite D call. The V gene's germline CDR1 is LNHDA and CDR2 SQIVND (reference sequence). The CDR3 is made up of 15 amino acids. CDR3 protein: CASNIGGVSNQPQHF. The CDR3 DNA sequence: TGTGCCAGTAATATAGGCGGAGTTAGCAATCAGCCCCAGCATTTT.

The chain recombines TRBV7-2 with TRBJ1-1; D may be TRBD1 (5 bases). The CDR3 consists of 14 residues. V lost 4 bases and J lost 4, with 13 bases in between. In germline, CDR1 is SGHTA, CDR2 FQGNSA. The CDR3 DNA is TGTGCCAGCAGCTCCACCCAGGGTTCCACTGAAGCTTTCTTT. This gives the protein CASSSTQGSTEAFF.

This clone was detected only a few times. This chain uses TRBV18 with TRBJ1-5; D not certain. The V end was cut by 2 bases, the J end by 7 bases, with 12 bases between. CDR3 length: 14 residues. Germline V gene lookup returns CDR1 KGHSH and CDR2 LQKENI. CDR3 loop: CASSPGFQNQPQHF. The CDR3 DNA is TGTGCCAGCTCACCAGGGTTCCAGAACCAGCCCCAGCATTTT. Full variable domain (remainder filled in from reference TRBV18 and TRBJ1-5): NAGVMQNPRHLVRRRGQEARLRCSPMKGHSHVYWYRQLPEEGLKFMVYLQKENIIDESGMPKERFSAEFPKEGPSILRIQQVVRGDSAAYFCASSPGFQNQPQHFGDGTRLSIL.

V is TRBV2 and J is TRBJ2-5; 8 bases fit TRBD1. This CDR3 region has 15 residues. V lost 1 base to trimming and J lost 5 bases; unmatched junction nucleotides: 6. The germline V gene encodes CDR1 SNHLY and CDR2 FYNNEI. CDR3 nucleotides: TGTGCCAGCAGTGAAGGGACAGGGATGGGGGAGACCCAGTACTTC. Translation: CASSEGTGMGETQYF.

This clone was seen more than once but under ten times. This chain connects TRBV5-1 to TRBJ2-1; D perhaps matches TRBD2 (5 bases). Germline values: CDR1 SGHRS, CDR2 YFSETQ. The CDR3 is 14 amino acids. V was cut by 7 bases and J by 3 bases, with 14 bases left in between. The CDR3 protein is CASRLEDNYNEQFF. Written as DNA, the CDR3 is TGCGCCAGCCGTTTGGAGGATAACTACAATGAGCAGTTCTTC.

The chain links TRBV30 to TRBJ2-2, with D possibly called TRBD1 or TRBD2 (7 bases each). The CDR3 extends over 16 amino acids. The V end was cut by 1 base, the J end by 5 bases, with 17 bases between. Per germline, CDR1 GTSNPN and CDR2 SVGIG (reference sequence). Here the CDR3 DNA reads TGTGCCTGGAGTGGCGCAGGGAGGGGGCTTACCGGGGAGCTGTTTTTT. Translation: CAWSGAGRGLTGELFF.

Here the CDR3 reads CASSVGQGNNEKLFF. In DNA form, the CDR3 reads TGTGCCAGCAGCGTTGGACAGGGGAATAATGAAAAACTGTTTTTT. V usage is TRBV9 and J usage is TRBJ1-4; 9 bases fit TRBD1. With 2 bases clipped from V and 4 bases from J, the junction kept 3 bases outside the gene matches. CDR1 and CDR2 from the germline V gene are SGDLS and YYNGEE. This CDR3 region has 15 residues.

CDR3 nucleotides: TGCGCCAGCAGCTTGGGTGGGGCCCAAGAGACCCAGTACTTC. Protein: CASSLGGAQETQYF. The gene calls are TRBV5-1 and TRBJ2-5; D is possibly TRBD1 (5 bases). The CDR3 length is 14 residues. Germline V gene sequence: CDR1 SGHRS, CDR2 YFSETQ. V dropped 0 bases and J dropped 1 base, with 7 bases sitting between them.

V gene TRBV28 combines with J gene TRBJ1-4; D call uncertain. Germline-derived CDR1 and CDR2 are MDHEN and SYDVKM. CDR3 size: 13 residues. Trimming cost V 7 bases and J 5 bases, with 11 bases left between them. CDR3 in DNA: TGTGCCAGCACCCGGGCTCGAAATGAAAAACTGTTTTTT. Translating it yields CASTRARNEKLFF.

The chain joins TRBV19 to TRBJ1-1; TRBD1 aligns across 7 bases. After removal of 7 bases from V and 1 base from J, the junction contained 12 bases not matched to a gene. The germline V gene encodes CDR1 LNHDA and CDR2 SQIVND (reference sequence). The CDR3 is 16 amino acids. The CDR3 loop reads CASKGRAGGQNTEAFF. DNA for the CDR3: TGTGCCAGTAAGGGTAGGGCAGGGGGGCAGAACACTGAAGCTTTCTTT.

This clone ranks as medium-sized. The same CDR3 can be traced to other DNA sequences in this sample. V gene TRBV7-9 combines with J gene TRBJ1-1, with D uncertain. The length of the CDR3 is 13 residues. Trimming removed 1 base from V and 5 bases from J, with 8 bases in between. The germline V gene encodes CDR1 SEHNR and CDR2 FQNEAQ (reference sequence). CDR3 nucleotide sequence: TGTGCCAGCAGCTTAGGGCAAAATACTGAAGCTTTCTTT. Amino acids: CASSLGQNTEAFF.

This chain joins TRBV5-1 and TRBJ1-4; D call uncertain. This CDR3 region has 15 residues. V lost 4 bases and J lost 0, with 10 bases in between. Germline lookup yields CDR1 SGHRS and CDR2 YFSETQ. This CDR3 is CASSGPGTTNEKLFF. CDR3 DNA sequence: TGCGCCAGCAGCGGACCCGGCACAACTAATGAAAAACTGTTTTTT.

This sequence joins TRBV7-8 and TRBJ1-2, with TRBD1 matching 9 bases. Trimming removed 5 bases from V and 6 bases from J; junction bases left unmatched: 7. The germline V gene encodes CDR1 SGHVS and CDR2 FQNEAQ. The CDR3 runs to 14 residues. CDR3 in amino acids: CASSLLDRGDGYTF. In DNA form, the CDR3 reads TGTGCCAGCAGCCTTCTCGACAGGGGGGATGGCTACACCTTC.

J is TRBJ1-6 and V is TRBV11-2; maybe TRBD1 (6 bases). Germline CDR1 reads SGHAT; CDR2 reads FQNNGV. CDR3 length equals 16 residues. Trimming took off 5 bases at V and 0 bases at J, with 11 bases between the two ends. The CDR3 sequence is CASSPGQSSYNSPLHF. CDR3 coding DNA: TGTGCCAGCAGCCCAGGACAGAGCTCCTATAATTCACCCCTCCACTTT.

V gene TRBV6-1 combines with J gene TRBJ2-3, with D possibly called TRBD1 or TRBD2 (5 bases each). This CDR3 comprises 16 residues. Trimming cost V 2 bases and J 4 bases, with 16 bases left between them. Germline CDR1 and CDR2: MNHNS and SASEGT. The CDR3 DNA reads as TGTGCCAGCAGTGAAATGGGGACCACTAAATCAGATACGCAGTATTTT. This encodes CASSEMGTTKSDTQYF.

The chain joins TRBV6-4 to TRBJ2-3; possibly TRBD1 for D (7 bases). This CDR3 is built from 13 residues. V lost 6 bases and J 6 bases, leaving 13 bases between the germline ends. Germline CDR1 is MRHNA and CDR2 is SNTAGT. The CDR3 is CASSRGAWDTQYF. The CDR3 DNA sequence: TGTGCCAGCAGCAGGGGGGCTTGGGATACGCAGTATTTT.

The chain recombines TRBV7-2 with TRBJ2-7; 10 nucleotides agree with TRBD1. Germline V gene lookup returns CDR1 SGHTA and CDR2 FQGNSA. J was trimmed by 5 bases and V by 6 bases; bases with no gene match: 7. CDR3 length equals 14 residues. CDR3 nucleotides: TGTGCCAGCAGTTCGACAGGGGGCAAGAACGAGCAGTACTTC. It translates to CASSSTGGKNEQYF.

This clone was found many times. The sample contains more than one DNA sequence encoding this CDR3. The chain links TRBV29-1 to TRBJ1-5; D is unresolved. Trimming cost V 4 bases and J 2 bases, with 15 bases left between them. The CDR3 consists of 15 residues. The germline gives CDR1 SQVTM, CDR2 ANQGSEA. The CDR3 spells CSVADGILGNQPQHF. The CDR3 bases are TGCAGCGTTGCTGACGGAATCTTGGGCAATCAGCCCCAGCATTTT.

The chain joins TRBV9 to TRBJ1-1; possibly TRBD1 for D (6 bases). CDR1 is SGDLS, CDR2 YYNGEE, per germline. Trimming pared 2 bases from V and 7 bases from J, leaving 18 bases between. The CDR3 sequence is 15 residues long. The CDR3 spells CASSVPSGGLGEAFF. CDR3 coding DNA: TGTGCCAGCAGCGTTCCCTCTGGGGGCTTGGGTGAAGCTTTCTTT.

The gene calls are TRBV7-2 and TRBJ2-7; D uncertain. CDR3 length equals 13 residues. Germline V gives CDR1 SGHTA, CDR2 FQGNSA. V was pared by 5 bases and J by 0 bases, with 8 bases between. This chain's CDR3 is CASSPSHSYEQYF. The CDR3 region has the DNA TGTGCCAGCAGCCCGTCTCACTCCTACGAGCAGTACTTC.

This sequence joins TRBV2 and TRBJ1-4, with D perhaps matching TRBD1 (6 bases). CDR3 length: 16 amino acids. From germline, CDR1 is SNHLY and CDR2 FYNNEI. V gave up 4 bases and J gave up 6 bases, with 18 bases separating them. CDR3 region: CASSGGFGTKDEKLFF. CDR3 in DNA: TGTGCCAGCAGTGGGGGGTTCGGGACAAAGGATGAAAAACTGTTTTTT.

The chain has TRBV7-2 and TRBJ2-5; D is unresolved. With 4 bases removed from V and 2 bases from J, the gap between germline ends came to 11 bases. The CDR3 is 14 residues long. The V gene's germline CDR1 is SGHTA and CDR2 FQGNSA. The CDR3 DNA follows: TGTGCCAGCAGCTCCGGAGCTCATCAAGAGACCCAGTACTTC. Protein product: CASSSGAHQETQYF.

This chain joins TRBV4-1 and TRBJ1-5; D unresolved. Trimming cost V 0 bases and J 9 bases, with 12 bases left between them. Germline V gives CDR1 MGHRA, CDR2 YSYEKL. This CDR3 has 14 residues. CDR3 nucleotides: TGCGCCAGCAGCCAAGATGACACGCCGGGGCCCCAGCATTTT. Protein: CASSQDDTPGPQHF.

The chain joins TRBV5-1 to TRBJ2-5, with TRBD2 matching 15 bases. The CDR3 runs to 17 residues. Trimming cost V 4 bases and J 2 bases; bases outside gene matches: 6. Germline CDR1 reads SGHRS; CDR2 reads YFSETQ. The CDR3 protein is CASSPGTSGGFQETQYF. In nucleotides, the CDR3 is TGCGCCAGCAGCCCCGGGACTAGCGGGGGGTTTCAAGAGACCCAGTACTTC.

The chain employs TRBV4-3 and TRBJ1-2; D ambiguous. Between the trimmed V and J ends, which lost 1 base and 0 bases, there was a span of 9 bases. Germline values: CDR1 LGHNA, CDR2 YSLEER. The CDR3 contains 15 residues. Written as DNA, the CDR3 is TGCGCCAGCAGCCAAGCGGGGAGGTCTAACTATGGCTACACCTTC. Amino acids: CASSQAGRSNYGYTF.